Here is one TCR beta chain with its context. According to the study, genomic DNA was the template for TCR beta VDJ and CDR3 profiling. One entry per CDR3 protein, called by TCRdb with MiXCR from the reads. The table has hundreds of thousands of distinct CDR3 sequences, approximately 32% seen once. An expansion of CD8+CD57+ cells by flow cytometry had been shown in patients chosen for sequencing. Every patient was diagnosed with severe acquired aplastic anemia. Germline V gives CDR1 MNHEY, CDR2 SVGEGT. Trimming took off 8 bases at V and 2 bases at J, with 19 bases between the two ends. The CDR3 contains 15 residues. This record comes from a study of CD8+CD57+ T cells in acquired aplastic anemia. Study at large: Sorted CD4+ plus CD8+ cells gave DNA averaging around 3.2 ug.

The sample taken for sequencing was sorted CD4+, CD8+, or CD8+CD57+ T cells (not recorded which) from PBMCs. The rearrangement uses TRBV6-2 or TRBV6-3 and TRBJ2-7; D possibly corresponds to TRBD2 (6 bases). This receptor was obtained from a human donor with aplastic anemia. The CDR3 sequence is CASLTRITATYEQYF. CDR3 in DNA: TGTGCCAGCTTGACTAGGATAACCGCAACCTACGAGCAGTACTTC.